This TCR beta chain was sequenced during a study of post-analysis software for immune sequencing data. As for the study in general: Included courses were relapsing-remitting and secondary progressive multiple sclerosis; progressive-relapsing multiple sclerosis was also included.

In regard to this clonotype: What it binds is unknown.

Germline V gene data show CDR1 as SEHNR and CDR2 as FQNEAQ (reference sequence). This CDR3 spans 15 amino acids. The ends lost 3 bases at V and 2 bases at J; junction bases unmatched: 5. cDNA libraries for TCR beta contained unique molecular identifiers. The yield from roughly 1 to 10 million T cells was roughly 500,000 cDNA molecules in total. From the PCR reads, TCRdb called clonotypes with MiXCR, one entry per CDR3 protein. The repertoire holds under 900,000 distinct CDR3 sequences, with under 70% as singletons. Study-level results: Controls had lower frequencies than patients of 4 or 5 TRBV segments, which included TRBV5-6, TRBV5-1 and TRBV20-1.

Sequencing was performed on blood. This TCR derives from a girl aged 10-17 years with multiple sclerosis. The rearrangement links TRBV7-9 to TRBJ2-7, with 9 nucleotides matching TRBD2. The CDR3 spells CASSFGTSRTYEQYF. CDR3 bases: TGTGCCAGCAGCTTCGGGACTAGCCGTACCTACGAGCAGTACTTC. Supplemented by reference TRBV7-9 and TRBJ2-7, the full variable domain reads DTGVSQNPRHKITKRGQNVTFRCDPISEHNRLYWYRQTLGQGPEFLTYFQNEAQLEKSRLLSDRFSAERPKGSFSTLEIQRTEQGDSAMYLCASSFGTSRTYEQYFGPGTRLTVT.